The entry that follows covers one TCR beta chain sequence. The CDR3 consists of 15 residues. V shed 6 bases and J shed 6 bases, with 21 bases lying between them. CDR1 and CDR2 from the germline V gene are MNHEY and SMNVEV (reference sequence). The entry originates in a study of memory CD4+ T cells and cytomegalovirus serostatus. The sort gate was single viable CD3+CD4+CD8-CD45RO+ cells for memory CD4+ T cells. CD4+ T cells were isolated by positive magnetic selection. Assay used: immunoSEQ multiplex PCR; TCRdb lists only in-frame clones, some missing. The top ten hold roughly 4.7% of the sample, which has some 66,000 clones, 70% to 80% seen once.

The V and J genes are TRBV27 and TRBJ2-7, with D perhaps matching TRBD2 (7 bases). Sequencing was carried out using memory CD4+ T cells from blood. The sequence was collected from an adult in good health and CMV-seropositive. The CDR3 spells CASSPRGGRFTEQYF. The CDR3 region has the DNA TGTGCCAGCAGCCCTAGGGGGGGCCGGTTTACCGAGCAGTACTTC.